Below, one T cell receptor beta chain is given with its context. It has no known antigen specificity. No per-base quality is available; no much larger clone lies one base away. The V and J ends are trimmed by 6 bases and 7 bases, leaving 17 bases between them. CDR3 length: 14 amino acids, cysteine to phenylalanine. Of the read, only the CDR3 DNA is kept; its 42 bases are in frame from base 1. CDR1 is given as KGHDR and CDR2 as SFDVKD, both from the germline V gene. The data are from a study of blood T cell repertoires in COVID-19 (dated by TCRdb to 2020 to 2022). With regard to the full study: Collaborator samples came from the United States, Italy and Spain and covered acute and convalescent phases of COVID-19. The prospective study material was composed of cDNA or gDNA derived from T cells, B-cell-depleted T cells, or PBMCs. The samples were drawn from two sources: the first 160 participants of the ongoing ImmuneRACE study, and 1,000 to 1,500 subjects contributed by 6 global collaborators. The dataset comprised deeply sampled blood TCRbeta repertoires from subjects exposed to, actively infected with, or recovered from COVID-19. The repertoires were released in a freely available public database meant as a resource for research on the immune response to SARS-CoV-2. Sample metadata almost always included a de-identified subject ID, COVID-19 status, age in years and sex. Where available, HLA class I and class II types were taken from metadata supplied by the sample provider and were not determined by assay-based typing.

TCRbeta CDR3 regions were amplified from genomic DNA by means of the immunoSEQ Assay, a bias-controlled multiplex PCR. On the study's bioinformatics: The number of nucleated cells in each sample was estimated from the amplification of reference gene primers within the assay. To quantify the absolute abundance of each unique TCRbeta CDR3 rearrangement, sequence reads were collapsed and filtered. Productive Simpson clonality was computed per sample as the square root of Simpson's diversity index over productive rearrangements. TCRdb limited this immuneACCESS table to in-frame rearrangements with V and J called. A share of clones is missing; checked studies link under half to unresolved V genes, and the rest is unexplained. V, J and clone size were drawn from that table, and D and trimming were deduced from the DNA. The sample table lists a few hundred thousand clones, around 87% of them with a count of one. The ten most abundant clones make up around 1% of the sample.

One collaborating source in Seattle enrolled patients while the patients were actively infected and followed the patients over time throughout the course of disease. The collaborating institutions used their own protocols to collect whole blood in K2EDTA tubes. Collaborator samples were shipped for TCRbeta analysis as frozen whole blood, isolated PBMCs, or DNA extracted from either sample type. The full study reports these points: How much clinical and demographic metadata was included differed by source and by participant, and the metadata was provided uncurated.

The source material was peripheral blood. The TCR sequence derives from a woman in her 40s with COVID-19, enrolled during active disease. The chain was built from TRBV24-1 and TRBJ1-1; a weak D assignment points to TRBD1 (5 bases agree). The bases read TGTGCCACCAGTACACCTCAGGGAAAGGGTGAAGCTTTCTTT. Translation gives CATSTPQGKGEAFF.